Following are 10 T cell receptor beta chains from one sample sequenced in a study of spatial heterogeneity in lung cancer. Time point here: sample taken at primary tumor resection. Unsorted whole RNA from tumor, nontumor lung or frozen PBMC underwent sequencing. In TCRdb, the 5' RACE reads were re-called with MiXCR into one record per CDR3 protein. In the table there are some 8,600 distinct CDR3 sequences, less than 5% of which are singletons. The sample in question was PBMCs, obtained at surgery. These receptors were obtained from a male donor with early-stage non-small cell lung cancer.

A word on this clonotype: Because the library targeted alpha chains, this beta chain is an off-target read whose size means little. The rearrangement joins TRBV12-3 or TRBV12-4 to TRBJ2-1; 9 bases agree with TRBD2. Trimming at V came to 6 bases and at J to 3 bases, leaving 15 bases not matched to a gene. CDR3 length: 18 residues. CDR3: CASSLPTLAGEFYNEQFF. DNA of the CDR3: TGTGCCAGCAGCCTTCCCACCTTAGCGGGGGAGTTCTACAATGAGCAGTTCTTC.

By its share, this clonotype is medium-sized. The library was built for alpha chains, so this beta chain is an off-target read and its size means little. V gene TRBV20-1 combines with J gene TRBJ2-3; D unresolved. This CDR3 comprises 12 residues. Trimming left V 5 bases short and J 6 bases short, with 12 bases between. Germline V gives CDR1 DFQATT, CDR2 SNEGSKA (reference sequence). The CDR3 reads CSAGMKRDTQYF. CDR3 nucleotide sequence: TGCAGTGCTGGCATGAAACGGGATACGCAGTATTTT.

This clonotype was picked up many times. This beta chain turned up in a library designed for alpha chains; as an off-target read, its abundance says little. The chain employs TRBV18 and TRBJ1-5; TRBD1 matches at 9 bases. The ends lost 2 bases at V and 6 bases at J; junction bases unmatched: 5. Germline lookup yields CDR1 KGHSH and CDR2 LQKENI. CDR3 length: 15 residues. Here the CDR3 reads CASSPGQGSGQPQHF. For the CDR3, the DNA is TGTGCCAGCTCACCAGGACAGGGGAGCGGTCAGCCCCAGCATTTT.

This clonotype is termed medium-sized. A library made for alpha chains picked up this beta chain off target, so its size means little. V and J are TRBV12-3 or TRBV12-4 and TRBJ2-7, with 11 positions matching TRBD1. Losses at the gene ends were 5 bases for V and 6 bases for J; bases not matched to a gene: 9. CDR3 length equals 15 residues. The CDR3: CASSRTGQGGIEQYF. CDR3 nucleotides: TGTGCCAGCAGTCGTACGGGACAGGGGGGGATCGAGCAGTACTTC.

At least ten counts were recorded for this clonotype. This beta chain came through as a stray read in a library set up for alpha chains, and its size says little. The chain recombines TRBV12-3 or TRBV12-4 with TRBJ1-3; 9 bases match TRBD1. The CDR3 runs to 13 residues. V trimming: 7 bases; J trimming: 4 bases; junction bases outside the gene matches: 2. CDR3 nucleotides: TGTGCCAGCACCGGGACAGGGGGAAACACCATATATTTT. The encoded protein is CASTGTGGNTIYF.

As to this clonotype: Found in a library prepared for alpha chains, this beta chain is an off-target read, and its abundance has little meaning. The gene calls are TRBV5-1 and TRBJ2-3; D unclear. Trimming took off 4 bases at V and 2 bases at J, with 11 bases between the two ends. The germline gives CDR1 SGHRS, CDR2 YFSETQ. This CDR3 has 14 amino acids. In nucleotides, the CDR3 is TGCGCCAGCAGCGACGGAAGGACCACAGATACGCAGTATTTT. It specifies CASSDGRTTDTQYF.

In this sample, this clonotype turned up many times. For a library built for alpha chains, this beta chain is a stray read; little rests on its size. This rearrangement joins TRBV5-1 to TRBJ1-2; D not resolved. Germline CDR1 SGHRS, CDR2 YFSETQ. V lost 3 bases to trimming and J lost 1 base, with 13 bases between them. The CDR3 consists of 15 residues. The CDR3 sequence is CASSSTPTFNYGYTF. The DNA of the CDR3 is TGCGCCAGCAGCTCTACACCTACTTTTAACTATGGCTACACCTTC.

This clonotype was picked up many times. This beta chain lies outside the target of a library built for alpha chains; its clone size means little. This sequence joins TRBV11-2 and TRBJ2-5; 8 bases are a match to TRBD2. Germline V gives CDR1 SGHAT, CDR2 FQNNGV. The CDR3 covers 13 residues. V trimming: 4 bases; J trimming: 4 bases; junction bases outside the gene matches: 2. CDR3 sequence reads: CASSSGGGETQYF. In DNA form, the CDR3 reads TGTGCCAGCAGCTCCGGGGGGGGAGAGACCCAGTACTTC.

This clonotype is termed medium-sized (0.01 to 0.1%). For a library built for alpha chains, this beta chain is a stray read; little rests on its size. The chain links TRBV29-1 to TRBJ1-1; D is unclear. CDR1 SQVTM and CDR2 ANQGSEA come from the germline V gene. The CDR3 has 13 amino acids. The V gene lost 5 bases and the J gene lost 8 bases, with 18 bases spanning the gap. CDR3 DNA: TGCAGCGTTATGCGGGGATCGGCGCAGGAAGCTTTCTTT. It codes for CSVMRGSAQEAFF.

This clonotype was observed at least ten times. The library was built for alpha chains, so this beta chain is an off-target read and its size means little. The rearrangement joins TRBV24-1 to TRBJ2-3; no clear D gene. Germline CDR1 is KGHDR and CDR2 is SFDVKD. This CDR3 has 12 amino acids. V was clipped by 6 bases and J by 6 bases, with 9 bases between them. The chain's CDR3 is CATSTYGDTQYF. CDR3 bases: TGTGCCACCAGTACCTACGGGGATACGCAGTATTTT.